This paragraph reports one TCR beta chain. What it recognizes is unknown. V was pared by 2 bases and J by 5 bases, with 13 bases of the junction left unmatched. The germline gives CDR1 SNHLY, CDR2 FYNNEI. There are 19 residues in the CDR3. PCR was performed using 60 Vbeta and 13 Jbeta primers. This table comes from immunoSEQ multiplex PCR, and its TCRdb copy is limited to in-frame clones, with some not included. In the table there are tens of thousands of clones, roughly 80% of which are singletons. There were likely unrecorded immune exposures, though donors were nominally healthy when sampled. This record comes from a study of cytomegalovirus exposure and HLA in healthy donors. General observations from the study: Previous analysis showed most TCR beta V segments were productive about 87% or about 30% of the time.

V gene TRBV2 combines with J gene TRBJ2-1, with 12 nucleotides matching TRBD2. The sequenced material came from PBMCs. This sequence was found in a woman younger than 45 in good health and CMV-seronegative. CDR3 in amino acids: CASSEWGTRLAGEHNEQFF. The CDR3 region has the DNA TGTGCCAGCAGTGAATGGGGGACCCGACTAGCGGGGGAGCACAATGAGCAGTTCTTC.